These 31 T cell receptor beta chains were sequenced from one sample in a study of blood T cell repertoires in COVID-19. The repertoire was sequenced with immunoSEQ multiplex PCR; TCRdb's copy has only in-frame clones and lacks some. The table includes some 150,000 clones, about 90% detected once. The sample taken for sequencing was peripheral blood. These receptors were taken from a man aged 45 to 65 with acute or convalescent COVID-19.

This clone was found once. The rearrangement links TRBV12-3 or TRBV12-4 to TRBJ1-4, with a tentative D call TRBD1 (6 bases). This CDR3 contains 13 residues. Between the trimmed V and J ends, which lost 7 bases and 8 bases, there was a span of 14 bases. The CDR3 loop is CASTPPGEEKLFF. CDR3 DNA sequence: TGTGCCAGCACACCTCCAGGGGAAGAAAAACTGTTTTTT.

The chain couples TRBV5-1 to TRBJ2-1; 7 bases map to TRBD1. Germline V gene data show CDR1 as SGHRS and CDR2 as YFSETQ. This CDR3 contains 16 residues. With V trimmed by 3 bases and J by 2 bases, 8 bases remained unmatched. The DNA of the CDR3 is TGCGCCAGCAGCTGGGACAGTTCCTTTACCTACAATGAGCAGTTCTTC. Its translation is CASSWDSSFTYNEQFF.

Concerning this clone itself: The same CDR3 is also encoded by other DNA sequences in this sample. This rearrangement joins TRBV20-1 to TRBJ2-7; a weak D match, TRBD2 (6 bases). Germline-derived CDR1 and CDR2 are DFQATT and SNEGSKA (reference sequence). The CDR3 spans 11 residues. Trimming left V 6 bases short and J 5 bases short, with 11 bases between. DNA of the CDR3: TGCAGTGCCAGTAGCGGCCACGAGCAGTACGTC. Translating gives CSASSGHEQYV.

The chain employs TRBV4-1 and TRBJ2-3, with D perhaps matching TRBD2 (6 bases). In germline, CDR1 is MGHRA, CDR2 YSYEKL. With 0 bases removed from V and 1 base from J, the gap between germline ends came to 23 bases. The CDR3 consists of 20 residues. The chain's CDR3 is CASSQERSTGWRDGTDTQYF. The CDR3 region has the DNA TGCGCCAGCAGCCAAGAGCGTTCTACGGGCTGGCGGGACGGCACAGATACGCAGTATTTT.

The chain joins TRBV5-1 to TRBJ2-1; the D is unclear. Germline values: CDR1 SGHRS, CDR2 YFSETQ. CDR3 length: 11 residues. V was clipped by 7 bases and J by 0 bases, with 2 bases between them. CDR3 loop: CASHSYNEQFF. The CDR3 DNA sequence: TGCGCCAGCCACTCCTACAATGAGCAGTTCTTC.

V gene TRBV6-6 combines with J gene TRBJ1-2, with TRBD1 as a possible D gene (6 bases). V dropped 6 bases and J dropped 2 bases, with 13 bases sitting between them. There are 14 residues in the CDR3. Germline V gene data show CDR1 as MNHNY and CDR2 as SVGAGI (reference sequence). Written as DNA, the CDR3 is TGTGCCAGCAGGGGGGACATGGCGAACTATGGCTACACCTTC. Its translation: CASRGDMANYGYTF.

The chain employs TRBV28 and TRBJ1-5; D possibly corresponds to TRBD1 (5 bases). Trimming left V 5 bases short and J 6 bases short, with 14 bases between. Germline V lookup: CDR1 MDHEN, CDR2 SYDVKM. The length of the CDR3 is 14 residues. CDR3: CASSAMGGFQPQHF. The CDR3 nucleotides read TGTGCCAGCAGTGCAATGGGGGGGTTTCAGCCCCAGCATTTT.

CDR3 protein: CASLYGKAGYTF. The CDR3 DNA reads TGTGCCAGCCTGTACGGGAAAGCTGGCTACACCTTC. The J gene is TRBJ1-2, the V gene TRBV28; no definite D call. Trimming pared 8 bases from V and 7 bases from J, leaving 14 bases between. Germline-derived CDR1 and CDR2 are MDHEN and SYDVKM. CDR3 length equals 12 residues.

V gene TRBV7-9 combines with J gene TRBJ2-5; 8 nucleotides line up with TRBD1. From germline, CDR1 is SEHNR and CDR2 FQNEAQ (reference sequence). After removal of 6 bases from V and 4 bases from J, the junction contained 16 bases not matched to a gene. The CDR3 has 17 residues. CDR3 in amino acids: CASRQTGAQGAGETQYF. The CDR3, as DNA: TGTGCCAGCAGGCAGACAGGGGCGCAGGGGGCGGGAGAGACCCAGTACTTC.

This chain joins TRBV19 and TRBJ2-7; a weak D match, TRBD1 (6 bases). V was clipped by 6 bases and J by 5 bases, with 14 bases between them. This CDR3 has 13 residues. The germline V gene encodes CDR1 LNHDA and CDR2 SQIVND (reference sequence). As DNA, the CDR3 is TGTGCCAGTAGAGGGACACCCCTCGACGAGCAGTACTTC. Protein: CASRGTPLDEQYF.

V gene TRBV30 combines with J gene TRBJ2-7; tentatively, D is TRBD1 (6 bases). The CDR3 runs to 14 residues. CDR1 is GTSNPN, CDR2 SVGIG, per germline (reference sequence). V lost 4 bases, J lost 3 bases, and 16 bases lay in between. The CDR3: CAWNNRDGFYEQYF. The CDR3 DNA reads TGTGCCTGGAACAACAGGGATGGTTTCTACGAGCAGTACTTC.

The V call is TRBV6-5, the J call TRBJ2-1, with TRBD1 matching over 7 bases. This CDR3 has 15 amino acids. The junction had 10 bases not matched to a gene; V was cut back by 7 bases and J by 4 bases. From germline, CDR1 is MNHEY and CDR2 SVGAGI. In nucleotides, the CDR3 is TGTGCCAGCAAAACCGAACGGGACAGTTACAATGAGCAGTTCTTC. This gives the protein CASKTERDSYNEQFF.

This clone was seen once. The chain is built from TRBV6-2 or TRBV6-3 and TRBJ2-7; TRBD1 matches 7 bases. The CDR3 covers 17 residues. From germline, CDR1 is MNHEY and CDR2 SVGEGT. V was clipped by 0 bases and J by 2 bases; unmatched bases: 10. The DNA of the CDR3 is TGTGCCAGCAGTTACTCGAAATGGACAGGTATGGCCTACGAGCAGTACGTC. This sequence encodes CASSYSKWTGMAYEQYV.

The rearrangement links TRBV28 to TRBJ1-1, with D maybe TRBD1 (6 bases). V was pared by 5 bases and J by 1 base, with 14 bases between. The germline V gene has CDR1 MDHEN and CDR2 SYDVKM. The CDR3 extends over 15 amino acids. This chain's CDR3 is CASSLTGMANTEAFF. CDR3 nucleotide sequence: TGTGCCAGCAGTCTCACAGGGATGGCGAACACTGAAGCTTTCTTT.

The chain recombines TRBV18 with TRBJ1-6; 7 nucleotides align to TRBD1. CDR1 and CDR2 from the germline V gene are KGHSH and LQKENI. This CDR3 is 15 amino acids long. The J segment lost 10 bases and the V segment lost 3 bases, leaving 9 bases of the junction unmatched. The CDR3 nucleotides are TGTGCCAGCTCACCTGGGACAGTCGGTGGATCACCCCTCCACTTT. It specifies CASSPGTVGGSPLHF.

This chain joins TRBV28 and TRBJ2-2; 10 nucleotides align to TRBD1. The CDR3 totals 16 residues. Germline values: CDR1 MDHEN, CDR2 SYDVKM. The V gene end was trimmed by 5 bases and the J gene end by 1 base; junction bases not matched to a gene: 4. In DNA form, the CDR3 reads TGTGCCAGCAGTGACTGGGACAGGGGGAACACCGGGGAGCTGTTTTTT. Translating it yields CASSDWDRGNTGELFF.

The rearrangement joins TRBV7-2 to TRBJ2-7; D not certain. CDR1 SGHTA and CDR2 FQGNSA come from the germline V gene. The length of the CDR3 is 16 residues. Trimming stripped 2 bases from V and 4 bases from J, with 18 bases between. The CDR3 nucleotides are TGTGCCAGCAGCTTAAGCGTCCAGTCGGCACTATACGAGCAGTACGTC. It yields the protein CASSLSVQSALYEQYV.

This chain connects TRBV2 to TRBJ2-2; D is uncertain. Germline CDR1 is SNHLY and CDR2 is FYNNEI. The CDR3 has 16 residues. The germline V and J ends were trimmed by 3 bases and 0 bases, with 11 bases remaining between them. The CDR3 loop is CASSEQAVANTGELFF. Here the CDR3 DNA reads TGTGCCAGCAGTGAGCAGGCAGTCGCGAACACCGGGGAGCTGTTTTTT.

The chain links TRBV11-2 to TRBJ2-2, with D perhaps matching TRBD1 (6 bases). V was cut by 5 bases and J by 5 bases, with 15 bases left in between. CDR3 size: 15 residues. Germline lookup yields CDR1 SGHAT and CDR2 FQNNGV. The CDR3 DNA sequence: TGTGCCAGCAGCCCTACCAGGGGCGGAACCGGGGAGCTGTTTTTT. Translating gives CASSPTRGGTGELFF. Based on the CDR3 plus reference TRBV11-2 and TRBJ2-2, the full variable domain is EAGVAQSPRYKIIEKRQSVAFWCNPISGHATLYWYQQILGQGPKLLIQFQNNGVVDDSQLPKDRFSAERLKGVDSTLKIQPAKLEDSAVYLCASSPTRGGTGELFFGEGSRLTVL.

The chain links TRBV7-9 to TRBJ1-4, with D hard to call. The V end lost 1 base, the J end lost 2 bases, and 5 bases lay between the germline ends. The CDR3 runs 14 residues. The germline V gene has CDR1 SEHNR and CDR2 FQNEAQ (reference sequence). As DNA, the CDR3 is TGTGCCAGCAGCTTAGGGCAGACTAATGAAAAACTGTTTTTT. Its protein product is CASSLGQTNEKLFF. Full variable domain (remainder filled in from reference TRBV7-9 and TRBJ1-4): DTGVSQNPRHKITKRGQNVTFRCDPISEHNRLYWYRQTLGQGPEFLTYFQNEAQLEKSRLLSDRFSAERPKGSFSTLEIQRTEQGDSAMYLCASSLGQTNEKLFFGSGTQLSVL.

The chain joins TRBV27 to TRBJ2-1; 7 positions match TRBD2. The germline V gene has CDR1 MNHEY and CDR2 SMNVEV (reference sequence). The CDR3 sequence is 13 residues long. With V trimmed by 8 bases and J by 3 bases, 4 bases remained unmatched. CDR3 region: CASAGLDYNEQFF. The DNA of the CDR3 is TGTGCCAGCGCAGGACTAGACTACAATGAGCAGTTCTTC.

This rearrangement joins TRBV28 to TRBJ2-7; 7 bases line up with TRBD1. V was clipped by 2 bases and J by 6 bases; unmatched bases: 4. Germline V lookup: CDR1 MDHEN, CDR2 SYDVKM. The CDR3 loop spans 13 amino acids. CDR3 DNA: TGTGCCAGCAGTTTACGGACAGGTTTCGAGCAGTACGTC. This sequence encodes CASSLRTGFEQYV.

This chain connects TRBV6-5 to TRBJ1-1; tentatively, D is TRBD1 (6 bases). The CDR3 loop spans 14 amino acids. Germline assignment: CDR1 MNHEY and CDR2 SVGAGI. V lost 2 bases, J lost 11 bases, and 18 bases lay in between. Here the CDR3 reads CASSYGQKGQGAFF. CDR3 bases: TGTGCCAGCAGTTACGGACAGAAGGGTCAGGGGGCTTTCTTT.

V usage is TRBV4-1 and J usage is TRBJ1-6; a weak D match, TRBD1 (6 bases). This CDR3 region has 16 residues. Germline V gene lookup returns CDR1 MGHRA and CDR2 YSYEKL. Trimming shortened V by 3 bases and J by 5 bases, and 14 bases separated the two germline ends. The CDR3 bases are TGCGCCAGCAGCCAGTTCACAGGGCACAATAATTCACCCCTCCACTTT. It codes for CASSQFTGHNNSPLHF.

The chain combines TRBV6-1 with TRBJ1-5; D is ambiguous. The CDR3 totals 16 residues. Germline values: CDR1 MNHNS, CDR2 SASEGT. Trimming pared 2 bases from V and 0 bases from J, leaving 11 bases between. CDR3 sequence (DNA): TGTGCCAGCAGTGAAATGAGGGCTCTTAGCAATCAGCCCCAGCATTTT. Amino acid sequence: CASSEMRALSNQPQHF.

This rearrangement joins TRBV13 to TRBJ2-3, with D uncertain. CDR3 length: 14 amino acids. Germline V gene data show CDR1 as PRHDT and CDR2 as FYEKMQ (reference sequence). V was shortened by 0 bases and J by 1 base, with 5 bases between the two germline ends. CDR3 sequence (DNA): TGTGCCAGCAGCTTAGGGTCAGGCACAGATACGCAGTATTTT. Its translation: CASSLGSGTDTQYF.

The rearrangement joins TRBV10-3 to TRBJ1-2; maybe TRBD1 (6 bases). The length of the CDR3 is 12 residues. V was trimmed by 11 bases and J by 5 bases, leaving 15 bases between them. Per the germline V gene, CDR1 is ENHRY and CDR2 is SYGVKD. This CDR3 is CALYLTGYGYTF. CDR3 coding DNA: TGTGCCCTCTACCTAACAGGGTATGGCTACACCTTC.

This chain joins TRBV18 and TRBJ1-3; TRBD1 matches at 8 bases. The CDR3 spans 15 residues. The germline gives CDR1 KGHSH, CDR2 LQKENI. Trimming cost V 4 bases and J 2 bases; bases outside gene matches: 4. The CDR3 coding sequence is TGTGCCAGCTCACAAGACAGGGGCCCTGGAAACACCATATATTTT. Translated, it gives CASSQDRGPGNTIYF.

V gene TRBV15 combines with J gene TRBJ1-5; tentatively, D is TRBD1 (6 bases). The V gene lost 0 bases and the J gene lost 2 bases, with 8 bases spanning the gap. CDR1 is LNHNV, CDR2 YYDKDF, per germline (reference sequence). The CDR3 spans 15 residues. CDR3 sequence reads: CATSRERQGNQPQHF. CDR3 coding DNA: TGTGCCACCAGCAGAGAAAGACAGGGCAATCAGCCCCAGCATTTT.

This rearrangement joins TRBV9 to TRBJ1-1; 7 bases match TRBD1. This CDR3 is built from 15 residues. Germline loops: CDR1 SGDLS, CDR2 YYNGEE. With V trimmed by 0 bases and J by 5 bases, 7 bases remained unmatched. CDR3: CASSVDQYRGTEAFF. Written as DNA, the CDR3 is TGTGCCAGCAGCGTAGATCAGTACAGGGGAACTGAAGCTTTCTTT.

This chain's CDR3 is CASVPGDNSPLHF. In nucleotides, the CDR3 is TGTGCCAGCGTACCGGGGGATAATTCACCCCTCCACTTT. This chain links TRBV7-2 with TRBJ1-6, with D possibly matching TRBD1 (5 bases). The V end was cut by 8 bases, the J end by 5 bases, with 10 bases between. This CDR3 comprises 13 residues. Germline CDR1 SGHTA, CDR2 FQGNSA.